A single sample is the source of the 30 T cell receptor beta chains below, sequenced in a study of shared clonotypes between healthy human individuals. Terminally differentiated effector memory CD45RA+ cells were excluded by CCR7 positive selection of CD45RO-negative cells. The protocol was immunoSEQ multiplex PCR, while the TCRdb copy is restricted to in-frame clones and leaves out a portion. In the table there are about 2.2 million clones, just over 90% of which are singletons. Sequencing was performed on naive CD8+ T cells from PBMCs. The receptors originated from a man aged 18 to 30 in good health. Some clones in this sample may be carry-over from other donors' samples.

In its sample, this clone was seen once. The chain couples TRBV4-3 to TRBJ2-5, with D possibly TRBD1 on 5 matching bases. Near its end, the DNA agrees better with TRBJ2-7, so the J call may be wrong. The germline gives CDR1 LGHNA, CDR2 YSLEER. The CDR3 runs to 17 residues. This CDR3 reads CASSQDPQGEGTYEQYF. In DNA, the CDR3 is TGCGCCAGCAGCCAGGATCCCCAGGGTGAAGGGACCTACGAGCAGTACTTC.

The chain combines TRBV27 with TRBJ2-6; D gene ambiguous. V lost 6 bases, J lost 3 bases, and 6 bases lay in between. The CDR3 loop spans 13 amino acids. Germline V gene sequence: CDR1 MNHEY, CDR2 SMNVEV (reference sequence). CDR3 sequence reads: CASSNFGANVLTF. In DNA, the CDR3 is TGTGCCAGCAGCAATTTTGGGGCCAACGTCCTGACTTTC.

The chain joins TRBV13 to TRBJ2-5, with 9 bases aligning to TRBD2. The J segment lost 1 base and the V segment lost 0 bases, leaving 0 bases of the junction unmatched. The V gene's germline CDR1 is PRHDT and CDR2 FYEKMQ (reference sequence). The length of the CDR3 is 15 residues. The CDR3 DNA sequence: TGTGCCAGCAGCTTAGGGACTAGCGGCCAAGAGACCCAGTACTTC. It encodes CASSLGTSGQETQYF.

V gene TRBV6-5 combines with J gene TRBJ2-7; TRBD2 might be the D (5 bases). Germline lookup yields CDR1 MNHEY and CDR2 SVGAGI. Between the trimmed V and J ends, which lost 6 bases and 4 bases, there was a span of 19 bases. This CDR3 is 15 amino acids long. For the CDR3, the DNA is TGTGCCAGCAGCGATACTAGAGGGTATACATACGAGCAGTACTTC. Residues: CASSDTRGYTYEQYF.

The chain has TRBV6-5 and TRBJ1-2; 10 positions agree with TRBD1. The germline CDR1 and CDR2 sequences are MNHEY and SVGAGI. The CDR3 consists of 15 residues. Trimming cost V 2 bases and J 8 bases; bases outside gene matches: 8. CDR3 protein: CASSYPGQGYQGYTF. CDR3 in DNA: TGTGCCAGCAGTTACCCGGGACAGGGGTATCAAGGCTACACCTTC.

The J gene is TRBJ2-1, the V gene TRBV13; either TRBD1 or TRBD2 may supply D (5 bases each). In germline, CDR1 is PRHDT, CDR2 FYEKMQ (reference sequence). Trimming stripped 4 bases from V and 0 bases from J, with 13 bases between. The CDR3 is 16 residues long. The CDR3 protein is CASSWLIGGSYNEQFF. The CDR3 region has the DNA TGTGCCAGCAGCTGGTTGATTGGGGGCTCCTACAATGAGCAGTTCTTC.

The chain uses TRBV6-6 and TRBJ2-7; tentatively, D is TRBD1 (7 bases). Germline CDR1 reads MNHNY; CDR2 reads SVGAGI (reference sequence). V lost 6 bases and J lost 3, with 12 bases in between. The CDR3 sequence is 13 residues long. Here the CDR3 DNA reads TGTGCCAGCAGCGCGGGACAGATCTACGAGCAGTACTTC. Amino acids: CASSAGQIYEQYF.

The chain combines TRBV10-3 with TRBJ2-3; D possibly uses TRBD1 or TRBD2 (5 bases each). CDR1 and CDR2 from the germline V gene are ENHRY and SYGVKD. The V and J ends lost 3 bases and 5 bases respectively, with 18 bases between them. CDR3 length: 16 residues. This chain's CDR3 is CAISDVLRGLKDTQYF. The CDR3, as DNA: TGTGCCATCAGTGATGTACTGAGGGGATTAAAAGATACGCAGTATTTT.

The gene calls are TRBV7-9 and TRBJ2-7; no clear D. V lost 2 bases and J lost 3, with 11 bases in between. The V gene's germline CDR1 is SEHNR and CDR2 FQNEAQ (reference sequence). There are 14 residues in the CDR3. CDR3: CASSLPSEIYEQYF. CDR3 nucleotides: TGTGCCAGCAGCTTACCCTCCGAGATCTACGAGCAGTACTTC.

The chain joins TRBV18 to TRBJ2-3; TRBD1 might be the D (6 bases). Trimming pared 1 base from V and 1 base from J, leaving 9 bases between. The CDR3 has 15 amino acids. Germline V CDR1 and CDR2: KGHSH, LQKENI. The CDR3 region is CASSPLRGGTDTQYF. In DNA form, the CDR3 reads TGTGCCAGCTCACCACTCAGGGGCGGCACAGATACGCAGTATTTT.

This clone was recorded only once. The chain has TRBV27 and TRBJ2-5; 12 nucleotides line up with TRBD1. The J segment lost 5 bases and the V segment lost 5 bases, leaving 6 bases of the junction unmatched. The CDR3 is made up of 15 amino acids. Germline CDR1 reads MNHEY; CDR2 reads SMNVEV (reference sequence). The CDR3 here is CASSRDRGRGETQYF. DNA for the CDR3: TGTGCCAGCAGTAGGGACAGGGGGCGCGGGGAGACCCAGTACTTC.

This clone occurred a few times. Other DNA sequences within the sample encode an identical CDR3. This sequence joins TRBV2 and TRBJ1-5; TRBD1 aligns across 10 bases. Germline V gene lookup returns CDR1 SNHLY and CDR2 FYNNEI. The CDR3 has 15 residues. Trimming removed 3 bases from V and 4 bases from J; junction bases left unmatched: 3. The CDR3 spells CASSERTGGNQPQHF. The CDR3 DNA reads TGTGCCAGCAGTGAGAGGACAGGGGGGAATCAGCCCCAGCATTTT. Based on the CDR3 plus reference TRBV2 and TRBJ1-5, the full variable domain is EPEVTQTPSHQVTQMGQEVILRCVPISNHLYFYWYRQILGQKVEFLVSFYNNEISEKSEIFDDQFSVERPDGSNFTLKIRSTKLEDSAMYFCASSERTGGNQPQHFGDGTRLSIL.

This chain connects TRBV27 to TRBJ2-2; TRBD2 is a possible D gene (6 bases). This CDR3 spans 18 amino acids. V was pared by 6 bases and J by 6 bases, with 26 bases between. Germline CDR1 and CDR2: MNHEY and SMNVEV (reference sequence). The CDR3 DNA sequence: TGTGCCAGCAGCTCCGTTTGGGTTGGAGCGGAGGGGTCCGGGGAGCTGTTTTTT. Amino acid sequence: CASSSVWVGAEGSGELFF.

This rearrangement joins TRBV4-1 to TRBJ2-5, with D hard to call. V was trimmed by 1 base and J by 5 bases, leaving 11 bases between them. The CDR3 sequence is 14 residues long. The V gene's germline CDR1 is MGHRA and CDR2 YSYEKL. The CDR3 loop reads CASSQGAKMETQYF. CDR3 DNA sequence: TGCGCCAGCAGCCAAGGAGCGAAAATGGAGACCCAGTACTTC.

V and J are TRBV12-5 and TRBJ1-3, with 10 bases that match TRBD1. Germline V CDR1 and CDR2: LGHNT, FRNRAP. CDR3 length: 17 residues. The ends lost 3 bases at V and 3 bases at J; junction bases unmatched: 8. CDR3 DNA: TGTGCTAGTGGTTTAGGGACAGGGGAGTACTTTGGAAACACCATATATTTT. This gives the protein CASGLGTGEYFGNTIYF.

The chain combines TRBV5-1 with TRBJ2-7; 7 bases agree with TRBD1. The germline gives CDR1 SGHRS, CDR2 YFSETQ. J was trimmed by 4 bases and V by 5 bases; bases with no gene match: 9. The CDR3 totals 14 residues. The CDR3: CASSPGGSLYEQYF. The CDR3 DNA follows: TGCGCCAGCAGTCCAGGGGGAAGTTTGTACGAGCAGTACTTC.

This clone was counted between two and nine times. The genes are TRBV28 and TRBJ2-2; maybe TRBD2 (6 bases). CDR1 is MDHEN, CDR2 SYDVKM, per germline. The CDR3 runs 11 residues. Trimming took 10 bases from V and 8 from J, leaving 11 bases between them. Written as DNA, the CDR3 is TGTGCCATCAGCGCGGGAGGGGAGCTGTTTTTT. Translated, it gives CAISAGGELFF.

To note about this clone: Other DNA sequences in this sample translate to the same CDR3. The CDR3 bases are TGTGCCAGCTCACCATCCCGCGCGAACACCGGGGAGCTGTTTTTT. Translation gives CASSPSRANTGELFF. The rearrangement joins TRBV18 to TRBJ2-2; D remains unclear. V shed 2 bases and J shed 0 bases, with 7 bases lying between them. The CDR3 spans 15 residues. CDR1 is KGHSH, CDR2 LQKENI, per germline.

This chain joins TRBV7-2 and TRBJ2-3, with 10 bases identical to TRBD2. The CDR3 is 17 residues long. V shed 4 bases and J 4 bases; nucleotides not matched to a gene: 11. Germline CDR1 SGHTA, CDR2 FQGNSA. DNA for the CDR3: TGTGCCAGCAGCTCCCGGACTAGCGGTCTAGGGGCAGATACGCAGTATTTT. It codes for CASSSRTSGLGADTQYF.

The CDR3 is CASSFSAGESYNEQFF. CDR3 DNA: TGTGCCAGCAGTTTTTCAGCGGGAGAGTCCTACAATGAGCAGTTCTTC. The rearrangement uses TRBV27 and TRBJ2-1; 8 bases line up with TRBD2. Germline V CDR1 and CDR2: MNHEY, SMNVEV (reference sequence). Unmatched junction bases numbered 5, after V lost 3 bases and J lost 1 base. There are 16 residues in the CDR3.

This clone was counted once. The chain has TRBV5-1 and TRBJ2-5; no definite D call. Trimming took 0 bases from V and 1 from J, leaving 16 bases between them. There are 17 residues in the CDR3. The germline V gene has CDR1 SGHRS and CDR2 YFSETQ. CDR3 bases: TGCGCCAGCAGCTTGGGCCTTCTTTCTAGAGGCCAAGAGACCCAGTACTTC. Its protein is CASSLGLLSRGQETQYF.

This chain connects TRBV9 to TRBJ1-2; 7 nucleotides line up with TRBD1. Germline V gene data show CDR1 as SGDLS and CDR2 as YYNGEE. This CDR3 has 16 residues. V lost 3 bases and J lost 5; bases outside the gene matches: 13. In DNA, the CDR3 is TGTGCCAGCAGCGGAAGAAATACAGGGGATGGTTATGGCTACACCTTC. Its translation: CASSGRNTGDGYGYTF.

CDR3 protein: CASSVHGRLGYTF. The CDR3 bases are TGTGCCAGCAGCGTACACGGCAGGCTTGGCTACACCTTC. The genes are TRBV6-5 and TRBJ1-2; D unclear. With 6 bases removed from V and 7 bases from J, the gap between germline ends came to 15 bases. CDR1 MNHEY and CDR2 SVGAGI come from the germline V gene. CDR3 size: 13 residues.

The chain couples TRBV5-4 to TRBJ2-3; D is ambiguous. Trimming stripped 1 base from V and 3 bases from J, with 9 bases between. CDR1 SGHNT and CDR2 YYREEE come from the germline V gene (reference sequence). This CDR3 region has 14 residues. CDR3 bases: TGTGCCAGCAGCTTGTGGTCACATACAGATACGCAGTATTTT. Translated: CASSLWSHTDTQYF.

The CDR3 DNA sequence: TGTGCCAGCAGCTTCTCTTTGGACAATGAGCAGTTCTTC. Translating gives CASSFSLDNEQFF. The chain employs TRBV5-6 and TRBJ2-1; D uncertain. Trimming removed 2 bases at V and 5 bases at J, with 8 bases between. Germline V gene sequence: CDR1 SGHDT, CDR2 YYEEEE. The CDR3 loop spans 13 amino acids.

The chain carries TRBV25-1 and TRBJ1-2; the match to TRBD1 covers 9 bases. The CDR3 loop spans 17 amino acids. Germline trimming cut 2 bases from V and 5 bases from J; bases unmatched to any gene: 12. CDR1 is MGHDK and CDR2 is SYGVNS in the germline V gene. As DNA, the CDR3 is TGTGCCAGCAGTGAAAAGCGGGTGGGGACAGGGATGTATGGCTACACCTTC. Encoded protein: CASSEKRVGTGMYGYTF.

V gene TRBV10-3 combines with J gene TRBJ2-6, with D possibly matching TRBD1 (6 bases). CDR1 is ENHRY and CDR2 is SYGVKD in the germline V gene. V was clipped by 2 bases and J by 0 bases, with 14 bases between them. CDR3 length: 18 amino acids. The CDR3 sequence: CAISEVTGSSSGANVLTF. CDR3 in DNA: TGTGCCATCAGTGAGGTTACAGGGAGTAGCTCTGGGGCCAACGTCCTGACTTTC.

V usage is TRBV29-1 and J usage is TRBJ2-5; no clear D. The germline V gene has CDR1 SQVTM and CDR2 ANQGSEA. Trimming removed 4 bases from V and 1 base from J, with 10 bases in between. The CDR3 length is 13 residues. Here the CDR3 DNA reads TGCAGCGTTGTACAGACACTCCAAGAGACCCAGTACTTC. Translating it yields CSVVQTLQETQYF.

The rearrangement links TRBV6-6 to TRBJ1-1; perhaps TRBD1 as D (6 bases). Germline loops: CDR1 MNHNY, CDR2 SVGAGI (reference sequence). Trimming took off 4 bases at V and 7 bases at J, with 19 bases between the two ends. The CDR3 is 15 amino acids. CDR3 sequence reads: CASSSNLRGLNEAFF. CDR3 DNA: TGTGCCAGCAGTTCCAATCTCAGGGGTCTGAATGAAGCTTTCTTT.

V gene TRBV28 combines with J gene TRBJ1-2; possibly TRBD1 for D (6 bases). The V gene's germline CDR1 is MDHEN and CDR2 SYDVKM. CDR3 length: 15 residues. V dropped 6 bases and J dropped 0 bases, with 14 bases sitting between them. CDR3 sequence: CASRGTFSSNYGYTF. CDR3 nucleotide sequence: TGTGCCAGCAGGGGGACATTCAGCTCTAACTATGGCTACACCTTC.